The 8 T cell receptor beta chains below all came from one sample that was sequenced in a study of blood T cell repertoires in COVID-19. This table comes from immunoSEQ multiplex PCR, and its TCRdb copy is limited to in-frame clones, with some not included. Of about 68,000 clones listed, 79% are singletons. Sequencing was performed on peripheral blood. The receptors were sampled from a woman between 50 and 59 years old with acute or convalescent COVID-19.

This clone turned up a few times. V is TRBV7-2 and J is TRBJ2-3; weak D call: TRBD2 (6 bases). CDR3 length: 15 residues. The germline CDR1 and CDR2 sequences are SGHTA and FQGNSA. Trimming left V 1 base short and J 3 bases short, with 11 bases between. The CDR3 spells CASSLGPLATDTQYF. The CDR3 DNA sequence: TGTGCCAGCAGCTTAGGCCCCCTAGCGACAGATACGCAGTATTTT.

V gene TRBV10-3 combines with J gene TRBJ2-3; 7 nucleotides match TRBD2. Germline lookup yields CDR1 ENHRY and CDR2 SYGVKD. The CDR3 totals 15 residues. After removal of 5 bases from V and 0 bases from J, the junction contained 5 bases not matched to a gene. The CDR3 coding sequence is TGTGCCATCAGTCCCTCAGCGGGAAGCACAGATACGCAGTATTTT. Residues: CAISPSAGSTDTQYF.

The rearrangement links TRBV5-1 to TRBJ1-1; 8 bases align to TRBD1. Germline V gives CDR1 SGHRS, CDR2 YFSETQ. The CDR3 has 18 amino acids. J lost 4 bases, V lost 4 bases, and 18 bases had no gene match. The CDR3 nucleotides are TGCGCCAGCAGCCGGACCGGACAGGGAGGATTGTTGGGCACTGAAGCTTTCTTT. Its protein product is CASSRTGQGGLLGTEAFF.

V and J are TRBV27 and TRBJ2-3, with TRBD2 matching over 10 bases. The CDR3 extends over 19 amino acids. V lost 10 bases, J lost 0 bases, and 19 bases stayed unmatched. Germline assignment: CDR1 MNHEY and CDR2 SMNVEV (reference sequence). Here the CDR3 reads CAINLDRAGAGGSTDTQYF. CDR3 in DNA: TGTGCCATCAATTTAGACAGGGCGGGAGCGGGAGGGAGCACAGATACGCAGTATTTT.

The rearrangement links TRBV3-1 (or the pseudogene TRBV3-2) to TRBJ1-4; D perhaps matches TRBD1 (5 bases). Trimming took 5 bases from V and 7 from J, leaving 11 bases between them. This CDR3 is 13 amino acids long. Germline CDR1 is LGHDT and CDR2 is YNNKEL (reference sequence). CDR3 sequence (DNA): TGTGCCAGCAGCAAGGGGCTGATTGAAAAACTGTTTTTT. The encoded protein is CASSKGLIEKLFF.

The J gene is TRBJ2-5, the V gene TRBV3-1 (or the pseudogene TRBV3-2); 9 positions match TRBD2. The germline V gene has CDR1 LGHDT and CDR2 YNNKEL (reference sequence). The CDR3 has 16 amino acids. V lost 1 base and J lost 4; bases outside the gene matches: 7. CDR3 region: CASSQVVAGVGETQYF. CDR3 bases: TGTGCCAGCAGCCAAGTTGTAGCGGGAGTAGGAGAGACCCAGTACTTC.

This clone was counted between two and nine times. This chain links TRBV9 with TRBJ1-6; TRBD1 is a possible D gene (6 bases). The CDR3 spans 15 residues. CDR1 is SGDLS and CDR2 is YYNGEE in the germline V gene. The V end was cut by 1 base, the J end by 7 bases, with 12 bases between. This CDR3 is CASSVFGGANSPLHF. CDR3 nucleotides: TGTGCCAGCAGCGTATTTGGGGGCGCGAATTCACCCCTCCACTTT.

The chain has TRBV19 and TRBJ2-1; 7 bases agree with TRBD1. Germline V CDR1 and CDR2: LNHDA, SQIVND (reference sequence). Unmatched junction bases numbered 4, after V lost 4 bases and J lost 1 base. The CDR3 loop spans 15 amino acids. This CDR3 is CASSKLQGSYNEQFF. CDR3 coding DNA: TGTGCCAGTAGTAAATTACAGGGGTCCTACAATGAGCAGTTCTTC.